These T cell receptor beta chains were read from a single sample in a study of blood T cell repertoires in COVID-19. Data came from immunoSEQ multiplex PCR; TCRdb stores just in-frame clones and leaves some out. The sample lists more than 100,000 clones, roughly 90% occurring once. Source material: peripheral blood. These receptor sequences come from an elderly woman in a cohort sampled during active COVID-19. CDR3s include the opening cysteine and the closing phenylalanine or tryptophan. A D gene is named only where the DNA matches it firmly. Clone size is given for some rows only: seen once, a few or many times, or a class if the clone is expanded.

abundance	v_gene	d_gene	j_gene	CDR3aa	CDR3nt
once	TRBV7-2	TRBD2	TRBJ2-3	CASRTSAGVSDTQYF	TGTGCCAGCAGGACCTCTGCGGGAGTCTCAGATACGCAGTATTTT
once	TRBV14	.	TRBJ1-2	CASSQGIGGFNYGYTF	TGTGCCAGCAGCCAAGGGATAGGAGGCTTTAACTATGGCTACACCTTC
.	TRBV30	.	TRBJ1-6	CAWSLLPGNSPLHF	TGTGCCTGGAGTTTACTGCCAGGGAATTCACCCCTCCACTTT
.	TRBV5-1	TRBD2	TRBJ2-3	CASSLVGLSGGAADTQYF	TGCGCCAGCAGCTTGGTCGGGTTGAGCGGGGGGGCCGCAGATACGCAGTATTTT
.	TRBV3-1/TRBV3-2	.	TRBJ2-5	CASRILGAETQYF	TGTGCCAGCCGAATCTTAGGGGCAGAGACCCAGTACTTC
.	TRBV10-2	.	TRBJ2-5	CASSERESEETQYF	TGCGCCAGCAGTGAAAGGGAGAGTGAAGAGACCCAGTACTTC
.	TRBV4-1	TRBD2	TRBJ2-7	CASSQELTSGTSGRVEQYF	TGCGCCAGCAGCCAAGAGTTGACCTCAGGGACTAGCGGGAGGGTCGAGCAGTACTTC
few	TRBV27	.	TRBJ2-7	CASSGSSRQQYF	TGTGCCAGCAGTGGGAGTTCCCGACAGCAGTACTTC
once	TRBV9	.	TRBJ1-2	CASSARGGLDGYTF	TGTGCCAGCAGCGCTCGAGGGGGTTTGGATGGCTACACCTTC
.	TRBV14	TRBD1	TRBJ2-4	CASSPQTGTNIQYF	TGTGCCAGCAGCCCCCAGACAGGGACGAACATTCAGTACTTC
.	TRBV7-9	TRBD1	TRBJ1-5	CASSAQGNQPQHF	TGTGCCAGCAGCGCACAGGGGAATCAGCCCCAGCATTTT
.	TRBV3-1/TRBV3-2	.	TRBJ1-4	CASSQVGRGYEKLFF	TGTGCCAGCAGCCAAGTTGGCAGGGGATACGAAAAACTGTTTTTT
.	TRBV7-8	TRBD2	TRBJ2-7	CASSRLAGETYEQYF	TGTGCCAGCAGCCGACTAGCGGGGGAAACGTACGAGCAGTACTTC
.	TRBV6-5	TRBD2	TRBJ2-7	CASSYSSGSSEQYF	TGTGCCAGCAGTTACTCTAGCGGGAGTAGCGAGCAGTACTTC
few	TRBV6-5	.	TRBJ1-5	CASTTDGDNQPQHF	TGTGCCAGCACCACCGACGGAGACAATCAGCCCCAGCATTTT
.	TRBV28	TRBD1	TRBJ1-5	CATRPGQGFRQPQHF	TGTGCCACCCGCCCGGGACAGGGGTTCCGGCAGCCCCAGCATTTT